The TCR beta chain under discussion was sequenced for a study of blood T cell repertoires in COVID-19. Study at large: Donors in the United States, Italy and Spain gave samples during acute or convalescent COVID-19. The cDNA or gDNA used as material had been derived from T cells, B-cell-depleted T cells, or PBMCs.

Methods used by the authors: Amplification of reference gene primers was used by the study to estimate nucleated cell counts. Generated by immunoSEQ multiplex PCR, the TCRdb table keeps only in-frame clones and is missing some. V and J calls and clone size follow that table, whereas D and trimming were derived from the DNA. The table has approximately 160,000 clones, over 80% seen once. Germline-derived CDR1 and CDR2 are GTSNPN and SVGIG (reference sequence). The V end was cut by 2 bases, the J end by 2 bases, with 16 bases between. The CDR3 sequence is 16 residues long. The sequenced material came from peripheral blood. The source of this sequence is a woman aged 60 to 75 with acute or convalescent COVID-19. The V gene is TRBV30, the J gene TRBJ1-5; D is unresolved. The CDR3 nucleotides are TGTGCCTGGAGTCCCCGTGAGGGTTATGGCAATCAGCCCCAGCATTTT. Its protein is CAWSPREGYGNQPQHF.